What follows is one T cell receptor beta chain and its context. The source of the sample is a study of regulatory T cells in long-lasting Graves disease. Arm-PCR of CDR3 regions and iRepertoire HTBI primers were used to build TCR beta libraries. MiXCR, applied by TCRdb to the multiplex PCR reads, yields one record per CDR3 protein. The repertoire holds 650,000 to 700,000 distinct CDR3 sequences, with around 30% as singletons. Time point described: persistent/refractory GD, antithyroid drugs over 5 years with positive TRAb. From PBMCs, RNA was extracted and then used to make the TCR library. The sequencing here drew on peripheral blood mononuclear cells (PBMCs), taken when the disease was refractory, from a patient treated with antithyroid drugs. The receptor was isolated from a female donor with Graves disease.

CDR3 loop: CSANSGTSGRNEQFF. In DNA, the CDR3 is TGCAGTGCTAACTCCGGGACTAGCGGGAGAAATGAGCAGTTCTTC. V gene TRBV20-1 combines with J gene TRBJ2-1; 14 nucleotides align to TRBD2. Germline CDR1 DFQATT, CDR2 SNEGSKA (reference sequence). This CDR3 comprises 15 residues. V trimming: 4 bases; J trimming: 7 bases; junction bases outside the gene matches: 6.